Detailed here is one TCR beta chain. The table came from immunoSEQ multiplex PCR; TCRdb's copy has only in-frame clones and leaves some out. The sample has roughly 280,000 clones, roughly 86% seen once. The source of the sample is a study of blood T cell repertoires in COVID-19. Turning to the study itself: The origin of the acute and convalescent COVID-19 samples was the United States, Italy and Spain. T cells, B-cell-depleted T cells, or PBMCs provided the cDNA or gDNA that served as material.

V trimming: 7 bases; J trimming: 3 bases; junction bases outside the gene matches: 7. The CDR3 has 15 amino acids. In germline, CDR1 is ENHRY, CDR2 SYGVKD. Residents of approximately 25 US areas, aged roughly 18 to 95 years, made up the participants. Participants were placed into cohorts based on the clinical history they reported. This chain joins TRBV10-3 and TRBJ2-1; the match to TRBD2 covers 9 bases. The sample taken for sequencing was PBMCs or T cells enriched from blood (not recorded which). The TCR originated in a woman in her fifties or sixties who had recovered from COVID-19. CDR3 loop: CAITAAGGGYNEQFF. The CDR3 bases are TGTGCCATCACCGCAGCGGGAGGCGGCTACAATGAGCAGTTCTTC.